This TCR beta chain is drawn from a study of long-term antiretroviral therapy in people with HIV (dated by TCRdb to about 2022). Context from the whole study: The earliest samples were collected roughly a decade before the 2015 WHO recommendation for immediate ART, at a time when ART was usually postponed until CD4 counts fell. This retrospective serial study examined whether starting ART and sustained HIV suppression were associated with changes in the composition and diversity of the TRB repertoire in peripheral blood. A total of 192 cryopreserved PBMC samples came from a few dozen adults with confirmed HIV infection and were collected serially over a mean of roughly six years (range 1-12). No cross-contamination during QIAcube processing turned up in test extractions that ran a monoclonal T-cell line alongside some 34 polyclonal samples. Of the 30 or so participants with HIV, 10 to 11 were female. Points the paper makes about the study in general: Starting ART was linked to a significant rise in TRB diversity, yet even after long-term ART the diversity remained significantly lower than in transplant donor controls. The samples were dated from the mid-2000s to the late 2010s, and the ART regimens that were used may be less effective than current ART regimens. Expanded TRB clones identified before ART initiation dominated the repertoire across all time points, though the dominance fluctuated and decreased in many PLHIV after ART. No data were available on ART adherence, viral resistance or therapy changes, limiting inferences about post-ART repertoire changes. Narrower CDR3 length ranges were observed in HIV repertoires than in controls, and an antigen-experienced repertoire with only a slight naive shift after ART was suggested by the network structure. Because PBMC availability was limited, only the TCR beta chain was sequenced, with no alpha chain pairing. Because pre-ART samples had limited cell numbers, unsorted PBMC were profiled rather than sorted CD4+ and CD8+ T cells.

The CDR3 covers 13 residues, taking in both the cysteine and the phenylalanine. CDR3 DNA only is kept here, 39 bases in frame from base 1. For CDR1 and CDR2, the germline V gene lists SGHRS and YFSETQ. A distance of 13 bases separates the germline ends of V and J, which lose 0 bases and 10 bases respectively. To be included, a participant needed at least one PBMC sample from before ART initiation plus at least two post-ART samples. Every participant with HIV received treatment in the United States of America. Cryopreserved samples of about 0.9-11 million PBMC were thawed and washed before DNA extraction. At the time of the earliest PBMC sample, participants with HIV were aged between roughly 20 and 60 years. PBMC samples from each participant spanned 1-4 timepoints before ART initiation and 2-8 timepoints after ART initiation, with a median of 7 samples. Serial HIV viral load, CD4+ T-cell count, ART history and demographic data were obtained for every participant. Genomic DNA was extracted from unsorted PBMC with a Qiagen kit on a QIAcube, with processing performed in batches of 12 samples.

This clone was picked up one time. Its antigen is currently not known. Per-base qualities were not stored, and no clone one base away is much larger. Sequencing of the TRB variable region was done with the immunoSEQ hsTCRB v3.0 assay at survey level resolution. The targeted TRB sequencing depth was about 40,000-50,000 T-cell genomes per sample. Pooled TRB libraries were sequenced on an Illumina MiSeq with a v3 150-cycle kit. On the study's bioinformatics: Repertoire analysis was performed in R inside a reproducible Nextflow workflow that covered QC, data transformation and analysis. LymphoSeq2, an R package for exploring AIRR-Seq data, was used to implement the custom analyses. After excluding a few samples that yielded fewer than 5000 total TRB sequences, roughly 190 HIV repertoires remained for analysis. Among the roughly 190 retained HIV repertoires, 55 to 60 were collected before ART initiation and more than 120 after ART initiation. Each repertoire was downsampled to 5000 TRB nucleotide sequences, and summary statistics were averaged across 100 downsampling iterations. TRB sequences were retained for analysis only if CDR3 regions of at least seven amino acids were present. Diversity was assessed using a clonality score derived from Shannon entropy and using the Gini coefficient. In the repertoire networks, any two of the top 5000 CDR3 amino acid sequences were connected whenever the two sequences differed by an edit distance of one. Antigen specificity groups and MHC restriction were predicted for TRB CDR3 amino acid sequences with GLIPH2. To flag known CMV, EBV, HIV or tissue antigen associations, CDR3 amino acid sequences were matched against VDJdb and McPAS-TCR. Pre-ART, post-ART and control groups were compared with Wilcoxon signed-rank tests and Holm-Bonferroni correction. TCRdb retrieved this table from immuneACCESS and kept in-frame rearrangements only. Not all clones are present; in checked studies, unresolved V genes account for under half, and no reason is known for the remainder. Clonal size and the V and J genes are those of that table, whereas D and trimming came from the DNA. Counted in this sample were around 20,000 clones; roughly 91% of them appeared once. 6.5% to 8.5% of the sample rests with the top ten.

The sequencing here drew on unsorted PBMCs, taken 0.2 years before starting antiretroviral therapy. The V gene is TRBV5-1 and the J gene is TRBJ1-1; TRBD1 is perhaps the D gene, given 6 matching bases. This TCR came from a man aged 18 to 29 with HIV. The CDR3 has the sequence CASSLEGGNPAFF. The DNA sequence reads TGCGCCAGCAGCTTGGAAGGGGGGAATCCAGCTTTCTTT.